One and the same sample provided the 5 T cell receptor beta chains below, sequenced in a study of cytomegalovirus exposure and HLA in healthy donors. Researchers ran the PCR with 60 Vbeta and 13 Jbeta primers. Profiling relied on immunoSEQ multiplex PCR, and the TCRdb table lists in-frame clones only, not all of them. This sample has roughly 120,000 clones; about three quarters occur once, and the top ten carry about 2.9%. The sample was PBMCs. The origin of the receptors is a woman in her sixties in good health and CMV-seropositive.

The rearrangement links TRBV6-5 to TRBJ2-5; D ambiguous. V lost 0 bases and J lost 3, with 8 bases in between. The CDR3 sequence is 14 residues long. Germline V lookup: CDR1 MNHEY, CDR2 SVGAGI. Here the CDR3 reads CASSYSAEEETQYF. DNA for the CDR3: TGTGCCAGCAGTTACTCGGCAGAAGAAGAGACCCAGTACTTC.

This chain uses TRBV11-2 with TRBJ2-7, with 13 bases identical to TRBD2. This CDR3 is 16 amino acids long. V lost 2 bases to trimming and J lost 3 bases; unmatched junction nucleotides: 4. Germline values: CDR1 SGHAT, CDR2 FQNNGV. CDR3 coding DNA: TGTGCCAGCAGCTTACGACTAGCGGGGGGAAACTACGAGCAGTACTTC. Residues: CASSLRLAGGNYEQYF. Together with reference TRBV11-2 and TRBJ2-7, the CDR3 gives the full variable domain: EAGVAQSPRYKIIEKRQSVAFWCNPISGHATLYWYQQILGQGPKLLIQFQNNGVVDDSQLPKDRFSAERLKGVDSTLKIQPAKLEDSAVYLCASSLRLAGGNYEQYFGPGTRLTVT.

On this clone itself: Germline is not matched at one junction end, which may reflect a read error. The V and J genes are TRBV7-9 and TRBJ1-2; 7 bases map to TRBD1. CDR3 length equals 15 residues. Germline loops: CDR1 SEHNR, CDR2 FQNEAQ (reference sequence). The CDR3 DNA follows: TGTTCCAGCAGCTTAGACAGGGCAGGGACCTATGGCTACACCTTC. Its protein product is CSSSLDRAGTYGYTF.

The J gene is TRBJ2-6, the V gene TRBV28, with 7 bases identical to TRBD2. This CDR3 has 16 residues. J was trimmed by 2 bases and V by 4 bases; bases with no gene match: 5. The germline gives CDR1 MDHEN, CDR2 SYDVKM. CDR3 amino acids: CASSSPGGAGANVLTF. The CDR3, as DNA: TGTGCCAGCAGTTCGCCTGGGGGGGCTGGGGCCAACGTCCTGACTTTC.

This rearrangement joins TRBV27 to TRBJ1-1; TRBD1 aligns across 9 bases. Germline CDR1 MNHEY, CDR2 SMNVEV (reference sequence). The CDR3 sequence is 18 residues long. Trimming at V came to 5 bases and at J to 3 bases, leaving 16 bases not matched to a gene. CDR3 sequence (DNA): TGTGCCAGCAGTCCAACCCCCTTTGGACAGGGGTATTACACTGAAGCTTTCTTT. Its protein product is CASSPTPFGQGYYTEAFF.